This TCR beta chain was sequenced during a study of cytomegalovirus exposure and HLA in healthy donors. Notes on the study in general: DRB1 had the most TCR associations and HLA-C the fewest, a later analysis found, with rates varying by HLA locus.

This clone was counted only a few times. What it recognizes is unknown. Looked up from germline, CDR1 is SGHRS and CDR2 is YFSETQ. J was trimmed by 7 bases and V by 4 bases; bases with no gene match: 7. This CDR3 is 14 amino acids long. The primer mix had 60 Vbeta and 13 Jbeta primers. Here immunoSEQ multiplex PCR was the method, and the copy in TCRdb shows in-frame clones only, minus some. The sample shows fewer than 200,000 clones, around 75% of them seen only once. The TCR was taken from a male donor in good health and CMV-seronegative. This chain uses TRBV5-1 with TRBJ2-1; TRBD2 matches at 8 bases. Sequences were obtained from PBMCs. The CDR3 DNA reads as TGCGCCAGCAGCGCGGGTCCTAGCGGGAATGAGCAGTTCTTC. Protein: CASSAGPSGNEQFF.